The table lists the clone carrying this T cell receptor (beta chain) with a few counts. The antigen is unknown. The sample has other DNA sequences that encode this CDR3 too. The CDR3 spans 14 residues. Per germline, CDR1 LNHDA and CDR2 SQIVND (reference sequence). With 8 bases clipped from V and 6 bases from J, the junction kept 5 bases outside the gene matches. TCRdb's table, derived via immunoSEQ multiplex PCR, lists solely in-frame clones and lacks some. The table includes roughly 2.5 million clones, approximately 94% detected once. These data belong to a study of shared clonotypes between healthy human individuals. Study-level findings and limits: Shared clonotypes across all four donors exceeded non-shared ones in generation probability. Several donors held about 4.6% of naive CD4 clonotypes in common.

This sequence originates from a man aged 18 to 30 in good health. The gene calls are TRBV19 and TRBJ1-6; TRBD1 matches at 9 bases. The sequenced sample was naive CD4+ T cells sorted from blood. Subset given: CD45RA+ positively selected. CDR3 sequence reads: CASRVTGGNSPLHF. The CDR3 DNA sequence: TGTGCCAGTCGGGTGACAGGGGGTAATTCACCCCTCCACTTT.